Shown below are 18 T cell receptor beta chains from a single sample sequenced in a study of cytomegalovirus exposure and HLA in healthy donors. PCR was performed using 60 Vbeta and 13 Jbeta primers. Profiled with immunoSEQ multiplex PCR; TCRdb holds only in-frame clones, not every one. The table lists 95,000 to 150,000 clones. Source material: PBMCs. All receptors come from a man aged 18 to 29 in good health and CMV-seronegative.

The rearrangement links TRBV2 to TRBJ2-3, with 9 bases identical to TRBD2. Germline CDR1 SNHLY, CDR2 FYNNEI. V gave up 3 bases and J gave up 3 bases; unmatched junction bases: 4. This CDR3 is 15 amino acids long. Here the CDR3 reads CASSEAGGLTDTQYF. CDR3 bases: TGTGCCAGCAGTGAGGCGGGAGGGTTAACAGATACGCAGTATTTT.

This chain joins TRBV19 and TRBJ1-1, with TRBD1 matching over 7 bases. The trim removed 6 bases at V and 4 bases at J, leaving 5 bases unmatched. The CDR3 is 13 residues long. Germline CDR1 LNHDA, CDR2 SQIVND (reference sequence). CDR3 nucleotide sequence: TGTGCCAGTAGGGTCAGGGGGTTCACTGAAGCTTTCTTT. Residues: CASRVRGFTEAFF. Drawing the rest from reference TRBV19 and TRBJ1-1, the complete variable domain is DGGITQSPKYLFRKEGQNVTLSCEQNLNHDAMYWYRQDPGQGLRLIYYSQIVNDFQKGDIAEGYSVSREKKESFPLTVTSAQKNPTAFYLCASRVRGFTEAFFGQGTRLTVV.

This chain uses TRBV7-9 with TRBJ2-1; D is unclear. This CDR3 is 13 amino acids long. V was clipped by 5 bases and J by 9 bases, with 14 bases between them. Germline V lookup: CDR1 SEHNR, CDR2 FQNEAQ (reference sequence). This CDR3 is CASSPEVRSEQFF. Written as DNA, the CDR3 is TGTGCCAGCAGCCCCGAGGTCCGCTCTGAGCAGTTCTTC.

The chain is built from TRBV2 and TRBJ2-7, with TRBD1 matching over 12 bases. The CDR3 spans 15 residues. V lost 6 bases to trimming and J lost 6 bases; unmatched junction nucleotides: 9. Looked up from germline, CDR1 is SNHLY and CDR2 is FYNNEI. The CDR3 reads CASRDPGQGAVEQYF. The CDR3 DNA reads TGTGCCAGCAGAGATCCGGGACAGGGGGCCGTCGAGCAGTACTTC. The entire variable domain, with the rest obtained from reference TRBV2 and TRBJ2-7, is as follows: EPEVTQTPSHQVTQMGQEVILRCVPISNHLYFYWYRQILGQKVEFLVSFYNNEISEKSEIFDDQFSVERPDGSNFTLKIRSTKLEDSAMYFCASRDPGQGAVEQYFGPGTRLTVT.

DNA of the CDR3: TGTGCCAGCAGTGAGGTAGCGGGAAACACCGGGGAGCTGTTTTTT. Translation: CASSEVAGNTGELFF. This chain connects TRBV2 to TRBJ2-2; TRBD2 agrees at 8 bases. The length of the CDR3 is 15 residues. J gave up 2 bases and V 3 bases, and 2 bases lay outside the gene matches. Germline V gene sequence: CDR1 SNHLY, CDR2 FYNNEI.

V gene TRBV2 combines with J gene TRBJ1-5; TRBD1 agrees at 7 bases. The CDR3 contains 14 residues. Germline V lookup: CDR1 SNHLY, CDR2 FYNNEI. V lost 5 bases to trimming and J lost 8 bases; unmatched junction nucleotides: 9. The CDR3 bases are TGTGCCAGCAGTTCAACAGGGGCAAGGGAGCCCCAGCATTTT. This translates into CASSSTGAREPQHF.

This chain uses TRBV19 with TRBJ1-5, with D possibly matching TRBD1 (5 bases). V lost 5 bases and J lost 4, with 12 bases in between. The CDR3 has 14 amino acids. The germline V gene has CDR1 LNHDA and CDR2 SQIVND (reference sequence). The CDR3 region has the DNA TGTGCCAGTAGTCTGGACACCAGAAATCAGCCCCAGCATTTT. Translated, it gives CASSLDTRNQPQHF. The variable domain in full, with the rest retrieved from reference TRBV19 and TRBJ1-5, is DGGITQSPKYLFRKEGQNVTLSCEQNLNHDAMYWYRQDPGQGLRLIYYSQIVNDFQKGDIAEGYSVSREKKESFPLTVTSAQKNPTAFYLCASSLDTRNQPQHFGDGTRLSIL.

The chain combines TRBV19 with TRBJ1-1, with 11 positions matching TRBD1. J was trimmed by 7 bases and V by 9 bases; bases with no gene match: 4. The V gene's germline CDR1 is LNHDA and CDR2 SQIVND (reference sequence). The CDR3 is 12 amino acids. For the CDR3, the DNA is TGTGCCAGCGCGGACAGGGGGCTTGAAGCTTTCTTT. Translating it yields CASADRGLEAFF.

This chain joins TRBV9 and TRBJ2-7, with D perhaps matching TRBD2 (5 bases). This CDR3 spans 15 amino acids. The V end was cut by 3 bases, the J end by 0 bases, with 13 bases between. Per the germline V gene, CDR1 is SGDLS and CDR2 is YYNGEE. CDR3 sequence reads: CASSAWETPSYEQYF. CDR3 nucleotides: TGTGCCAGCAGCGCCTGGGAGACGCCCTCCTACGAGCAGTACTTC.

The rearrangement uses TRBV23-1 and TRBJ2-1; D unresolved. TRBV23-1 is sorted into the ORF group, with uncertain function. The CDR3 spans 19 residues. Trimming pared 2 bases from V and 0 bases from J, leaving 20 bases between. CDR3 DNA sequence: TGCGCCAGCAGTCAAAGGCGGCTGGCTCATAGGAGCTCCTACAATGAGCAGTTCTTC. It translates to CASSQRRLAHRSSYNEQFF.

CDR3 bases: TGTGCCAGCAGTCCCGGACAGGGTTGGGGAAACACCATATATTTT. This gives the protein CASSPGQGWGNTIYF. The chain recombines TRBV6-1 with TRBJ1-3; 8 nucleotides align to TRBD1. CDR3 size: 15 residues. CDR1 is MNHNS, CDR2 SASEGT, per germline. J was trimmed by 4 bases and V by 5 bases; bases with no gene match: 7.

The chain couples TRBV28 to TRBJ1-2; D is ambiguous. Trimming took off 4 bases at V and 7 bases at J, with 13 bases between the two ends. The CDR3 contains 13 residues. Germline loops: CDR1 MDHEN, CDR2 SYDVKM. In DNA form, the CDR3 reads TGTGCCAGCAGTTCCCTAATCGGAGGTGGCTACACCTTC. This translates into CASSSLIGGGYTF.

This chain connects TRBV19 to TRBJ2-7; D gene ambiguous. The CDR3 spans 11 residues. Between the trimmed V and J ends, which lost 4 bases and 5 bases, there was a span of 6 bases. Germline values: CDR1 LNHDA, CDR2 SQIVND (reference sequence). In DNA, the CDR3 is TGTGCCAGTAGTAGTCTCCACGAGCAGTACTTC. It codes for CASSSLHEQYF.

The V and J genes are TRBV7-9 and TRBJ2-5; D is unresolved. The CDR3 is made up of 13 amino acids. V was clipped by 2 bases and J by 3 bases, with 7 bases between them. CDR1 SEHNR and CDR2 FQNEAQ come from the germline V gene (reference sequence). The CDR3 coding sequence is TGTGCCAGCAGCTTATCAATAGAAGAGACCCAGTACTTC. This sequence encodes CASSLSIEETQYF.

The chain has TRBV5-6 and TRBJ1-1; D ambiguous. V was pared by 0 bases and J by 2 bases, with 14 bases between. Looked up from germline, CDR1 is SGHDT and CDR2 is YYEEEE. There are 16 residues in the CDR3. CDR3 nucleotide sequence: TGTGCCAGCAGCTTGGGAGGAGGTGGGGTCAACACTGAAGCTTTCTTT. This encodes CASSLGGGGVNTEAFF.

This chain connects TRBV6-1 to TRBJ2-1; the D gene is possibly TRBD2 (5 bases). CDR1 and CDR2 (germline): MNHNS, SASEGT. V was cut by 3 bases and J by 6 bases, with 15 bases left in between. The CDR3 is made up of 15 amino acids. DNA for the CDR3: TGTGCCAGCAGTGACGGGTCGACTGGAGGCAATGAGCAGTTCTTC. It is translated as CASSDGSTGGNEQFF.

The chain couples TRBV28 to TRBJ2-2, with no clear D. The CDR3 contains 14 residues. V lost 2 bases, J lost 7 bases, and 11 bases lay in between. CDR1 is MDHEN, CDR2 SYDVKM, per germline. The CDR3 loop reads CASSLRVAGGELFF. Here the CDR3 DNA reads TGTGCCAGCAGTTTACGGGTAGCCGGCGGGGAGCTGTTTTTT.

This rearrangement joins TRBV7-2 to TRBJ2-7; the D gene is possibly TRBD1 (6 bases). The V and J ends lost 5 bases and 0 bases respectively, with 8 bases between them. Germline values: CDR1 SGHTA, CDR2 FQGNSA. CDR3 size: 13 residues. As DNA, the CDR3 is TGTGCCAGCAGCCGGACAGTCTCCTACGAGCAGTACTTC. Its protein product is CASSRTVSYEQYF.